This T cell receptor beta chain was found in a study of T-cell memory formation after mild COVID-19. About the research overall: Largely donor-specific sequence clusters came from two donors.

UMIs and sample barcodes were carried by the TCR alpha and TCR beta cDNA libraries that 5'RACE produced using constant-segment primers. TCRdb re-derived calls from the 5' RACE reads in MiXCR, one entry per CDR3 protein. The data show over 500,000 distinct CDR3 sequences, 17% seen once. Study-wide results and limits: The pre-infection memory compartment contained some responding clones, suggesting cross-reactive memory joined. Whether second-wave clones peaking at day 37 were SARS-CoV-2 specific went unconfirmed.

To note about this clonotype: Its antigen is currently unknown.

Material for sequencing was PBMCs or a T cell subset sorted from them (not recorded which). This receptor was identified in an adult woman who had mild COVID-19 (a few samples of this study predate the infection). Cell type and time point are not known.

CDR3 region: CASSLGGWGAAPIEQYF. CDR3 sequence (DNA): TGTGCCAGCAGCTTAGGGGGCTGGGGGGCCGCTCCGATCGAGCAGTACTTC. The gene calls are TRBV7-9 and TRBJ2-7; D is tentatively TRBD1 or TRBD2 (6 bases each). Trimming stripped 1 base from V and 6 bases from J, with 22 bases between. The CDR3 runs 17 residues. Germline V gives CDR1 SEHNR, CDR2 FQNEAQ (reference sequence).